One T cell receptor (beta chain) is described in this entry. This sample was taken from a study of shared clonotypes between healthy human individuals. Assay: immunoSEQ multiplex PCR; the TCRdb copy retains only in-frame clones and omits some. The sample includes more than 2 million clones, approximately 96% of them seen just once. V was trimmed by 3 bases and J by 1 base, leaving 9 bases between them. The CDR3 runs to 14 residues. CDR1 and CDR2 (germline): SGHTA, FQGNSA. The sequencing input was naive CD4+ T cells sorted from blood. Subset indicated: CD45RA+ positively selected. This TCR derives from a man in his late teens or twenties in good health. The rearrangement links TRBV7-2 to TRBJ1-1, with a possible D match to TRBD1 (5 bases). Here the CDR3 DNA reads TGTGCCAGCAGCTTGATGGGGCAGAACACTGAAGCTTTCTTT. Translating gives CASSLMGQNTEAFF.